A selection of T cell receptor beta chains follows, all from one sample in a study of OX40 agonist ivuxolimab in advanced cancers. TCRdb's table, derived via immunoSEQ multiplex PCR, lists solely in-frame clones and lacks some. The table has tens of thousands of clones, roughly 84% seen once; the top ten hold about 0.3%. The sequencing used CD4+ or CD8+ T cells sorted from blood, collected in a trial of the OX40 agonist ivuxolimab. Receptor source: an adult with an advanced solid tumor such as melanoma, head and neck, liver or kidney cancer. CDR3s include the opening cysteine and the closing phenylalanine or tryptophan. Each record gives: D gene, J gene, clone size, V gene, CDR3 DNA, CDR3 protein. D genes are given only for firm matches. Clone size, where shown, is once, few, many, or a class for clones that have expanded.

>-|TRBJ1-6|-|TRBV6-4
TGTGCCAGCAGTGGGAAGACTCGGACAGTATATAATTCACCCCTCCACTTT
CASSGKTRTVYNSPLHF
>-|TRBJ1-4|-|TRBV6-1
TGTGCCAGCACCGTCCAGGGGCGGGTTGAAAAACTGTTTTTT
CASTVQGRVEKLFF
>-|TRBJ1-6|once|TRBV4-2
TGTGCCAGCAGCCAAGGTTGGGATGTTAATTCACCCCTCCACTTT
CASSQGWDVNSPLHF
>-|TRBJ2-1|-|TRBV19
TGTGCCAGTCGAACTAAAGCGGTCTCCTACAATGAGCAGTTCTTC
CASRTKAVSYNEQFF
>-|TRBJ2-1|-|TRBV14
TGTGCCAGCAGCCAAGACTGGGGGCGCCACAATGAGCAGTTCTTC
CASSQDWGRHNEQFF
>-|TRBJ1-1|-|TRBV19
TGTGCCAGTAGTATAGTTGTGAGAGGCACTGAAGCTTTCTTT
CASSIVVRGTEAFF
>TRBD2|TRBJ2-1|-|TRBV4-3
TGCGCCAGCAGCCAAGCCCGGGGGGGGGAATACAATGAGCAGTTCTTC
CASSQARGGEYNEQFF
>-|TRBJ2-2|-|TRBV9
TGTGCCAGCAGCGTATACACCGGGGAGCTGTTTTTT
CASSVYTGELFF
>-|TRBJ1-2|-|TRBV6-1
TGTGCCAGCAGTGAAGCGTCCACAGGGTATGGCTACACCTTC
CASSEASTGYGYTF
>-|TRBJ2-5|-|TRBV14
TGTGCCAGCAGCCAGGGGGGGGCCGTTCAAGAGACCCAGTACTTC
CASSQGGAVQETQYF
>-|TRBJ1-3|-|TRBV23-1
TGCGCCAGCAGTCAGTCTCGCCCATTCCTCAGGAGCTCTGGAAACACCATATATTTT
CASSQSRPFLRSSGNTIYF
>TRBD2|TRBJ2-2|-|TRBV5-4
TGTGCCAGCAGGTCCCCGGGGGGGGCAGTAGGCGGGGAGCTGTTTTTT
CASRSPGGAVGGELFF
>-|TRBJ1-2|once|TRBV30
TGTGCCTGGAGTGTACGGGCCGGGCCCGGTGGTGGCTACACCTTC
CAWSVRAGPGGGYTF
>-|TRBJ2-7|-|TRBV5-4
TGTGCCAGCCGCCGCCAGGCCGACTCCTACGAGCAGTACTTC
CASRRQADSYEQYF